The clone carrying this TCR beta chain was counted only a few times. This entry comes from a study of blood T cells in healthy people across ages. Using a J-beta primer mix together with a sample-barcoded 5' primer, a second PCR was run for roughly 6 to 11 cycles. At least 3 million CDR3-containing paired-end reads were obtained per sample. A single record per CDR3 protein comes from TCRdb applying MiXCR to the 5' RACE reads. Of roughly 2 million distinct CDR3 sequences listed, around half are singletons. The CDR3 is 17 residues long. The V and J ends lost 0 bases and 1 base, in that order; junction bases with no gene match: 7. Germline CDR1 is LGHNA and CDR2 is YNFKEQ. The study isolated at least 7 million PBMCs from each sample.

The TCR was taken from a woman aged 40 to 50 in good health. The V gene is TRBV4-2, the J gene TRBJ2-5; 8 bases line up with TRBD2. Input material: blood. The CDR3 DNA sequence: TGTGCCAGCAGCCAAGATCCCGGGGGGGCTGTCCAAGAGACCCAGTACTTC. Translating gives CASSQDPGGAVQETQYF.